This T cell receptor beta chain was identified during a study of blood T cell repertoires in COVID-19. As handled by the study authors: By means of reference gene primer amplification, nucleated cell counts were estimated. Sequencing was performed with immunoSEQ multiplex PCR; in TCRdb, only in-frame clones are kept and a portion is missing. D and trimming come from the DNA, and the V and J calls and clone size come from that table. The sample contains tens of thousands of clones, about 90% of which appear only once. A single count supports this clone. The CDR3 has 13 residues. The germline V and J ends were trimmed by 5 bases and 8 bases, with 15 bases remaining between them.

The chain links TRBV12-3 or TRBV12-4 to TRBJ1-2; D not certain. This TCR came from a man aged 50 to 60 with acute or convalescent COVID-19. Sequencing was carried out using peripheral blood. This chain's CDR3 is CASSPGFFMGYTF. CDR3 coding DNA: TGTGCCAGCAGTCCCGGGTTTTTTATGGGCTACACCTTC.